This T cell receptor beta chain was identified during a study of radiotherapy plus CTLA-4 blockade in lung cancer. Only a few counts were recorded for this clone. Its antigen is undetermined. Whole-study results and caveats: TCR clones originating in tumors grew in number in blood after radiotherapy plus ipilimumab.

TCRdb's copy holds only in-frame clones and misses some; the assay was immunoSEQ multiplex PCR. Among more than 75,000 clones listed, around 87% were seen once. This CDR3 has 12 amino acids. The V gene's germline CDR1 is SQVTM and CDR2 ANQGSEA. Deletions cut 7 bases from V and 1 base from J, with 10 bases between. The J gene is TRBJ2-5, the V gene TRBV29-1, with D perhaps TRBD1 (5 bases). Sequencing used peripheral blood, obtained from a patient treated with radiotherapy plus ipilimumab. The sequence was collected from a human donor with non-small cell lung cancer who had stable disease on radiotherapy plus ipilimumab. The CDR3 bases are TGCAGCGGTGGCAGGGCCCAAGAGACCCAGTACTTC. The encoded protein is CSGGRAQETQYF. The full variable domain, with the rest looked up from reference TRBV29-1 and TRBJ2-5, is SAVISQKPSRDICQRGTSLTIQCQVDSQVTMMFWYRQQPGQSLTLIATANQGSEATYESGFVIDKFPISRPNLTFSTLTVSNMSPEDSSIYLCSGGRAQETQYFGPGTRLLVL.